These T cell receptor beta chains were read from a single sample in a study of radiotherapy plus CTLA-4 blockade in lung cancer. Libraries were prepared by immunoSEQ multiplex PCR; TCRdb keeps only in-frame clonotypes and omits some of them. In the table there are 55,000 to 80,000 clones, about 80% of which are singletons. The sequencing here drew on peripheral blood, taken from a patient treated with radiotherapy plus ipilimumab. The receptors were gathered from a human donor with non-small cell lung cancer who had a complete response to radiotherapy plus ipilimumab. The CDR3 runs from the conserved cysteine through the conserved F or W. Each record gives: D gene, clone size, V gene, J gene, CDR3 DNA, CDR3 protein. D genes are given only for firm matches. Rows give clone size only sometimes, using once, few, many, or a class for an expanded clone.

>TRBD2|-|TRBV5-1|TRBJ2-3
TGCGCCAGCAGCTCCGGAGCGCGCGGGGGGGCGGATACGCAGTATTTT
CASSSGARGGADTQYF
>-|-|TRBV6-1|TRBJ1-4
TGTGCCAGCAATCAGGAGGGGGAAGGGGAAAAACTGTTTTTT
CASNQEGEGEKLFF
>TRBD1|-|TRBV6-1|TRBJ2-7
TGTGCCAGCAAGGGGACAGGGAGGTCCTACGAGCAGTACTTC
CASKGTGRSYEQYF
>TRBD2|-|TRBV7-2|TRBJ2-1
TGTGCCAGCACCCTAGGTGGGACTAGCGGGGTCGGGTTAGTTGAGCAGTTCTTC
CASTLGGTSGVGLVEQFF
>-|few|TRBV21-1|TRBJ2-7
TGTGCCAGCAGCAAAAACAGTTACGAGCAGTACTTC
CASSKNSYEQYF
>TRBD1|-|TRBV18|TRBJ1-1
TGTGCCAGCTCGCCCCCAGGGACAGGGACGATAAGGGGCACTGAAGCTTTCTTT
CASSPPGTGTIRGTEAFF
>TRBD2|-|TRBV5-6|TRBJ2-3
TGTGCCAGCAGCGGGGGTAGCGGGAGGGCCTCAGATACGCAGTATTTT
CASSGGSGRASDTQYF
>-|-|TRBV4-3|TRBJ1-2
TGCGCCAGCAGCCAAGATAGATCTAGTGGCTACACCTTC
CASSQDRSSGYTF
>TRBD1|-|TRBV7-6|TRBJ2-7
TGTGCCAGCAGCGAAACAGGGGACTACGAGCAGTACTTC
CASSETGDYEQYF
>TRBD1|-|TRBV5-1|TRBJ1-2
TGCGCCAGCAGCTTGGTGGCAGGGGGCGCTTATGGCTACACCTTC
CASSLVAGGAYGYTF
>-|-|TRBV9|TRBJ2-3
TGTGCCAGCAGCCCCGGCACCTTGGGGGGGCAGTATTTT
CASSPGTLGGQYF
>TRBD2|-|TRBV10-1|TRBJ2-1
TGCGCCAGCAGTGAGTCCCTAGCGGGGGGGATTAGGGAGCAGTTCTTC
CASSESLAGGIREQFF
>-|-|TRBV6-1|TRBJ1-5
TGTGCCAGCAGTGTGGGGGGGGATCAGCCCCAGCATTTT
CASSVGGDQPQHF
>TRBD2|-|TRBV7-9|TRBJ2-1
TGTGCCAGCAGGTCCGGGACTAGCGGGTGGGTTGAGCAGTTCTTC
CASRSGTSGWVEQFF
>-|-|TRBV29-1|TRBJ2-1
TGCATCTGCGGTGGGGCTGAGCAGTTCTTC
CICGGAEQFF
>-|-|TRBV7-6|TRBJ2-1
TGTGCCAGCAGCTTAGTTGTTAGCCCCCTCTCCTACAATGAGCAGTTCTTC
CASSLVVSPLSYNEQFF
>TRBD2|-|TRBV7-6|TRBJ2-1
TGTGCCAGCAGCCCTTGGACTAGCGGGATTGTTGAGCAGTTCTTC
CASSPWTSGIVEQFF
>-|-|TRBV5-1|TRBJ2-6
TGCGCCAGCAGCTTGGAAAGCTCTGGGGCCAACGTCCTGACTTTC
CASSLESSGANVLTF
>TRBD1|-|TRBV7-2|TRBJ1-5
TGTGCCAGCAGCCGCTTGGGACAGGGGATCAATCAGCCCCAGCATTTT
CASSRLGQGINQPQHF
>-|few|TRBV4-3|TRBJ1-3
TGCGCCAGCAGCTTACTTGGGACGTACGACTCTGGAAACACCATATATTTT
CASSLLGTYDSGNTIYF
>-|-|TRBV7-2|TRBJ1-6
TGTGCCAGCAGCTTAGATGTGGATTCACCCCTCCACTTT
CASSLDVDSPLHF
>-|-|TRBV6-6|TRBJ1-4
TGTGCCAGCAGCAAGGAATCTGCAACTAATGAAAAACTGTTTTTT
CASSKESATNEKLFF
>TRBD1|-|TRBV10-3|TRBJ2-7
TGTGCCATCAGTGAGCCGCCGGGACAGAGGTACGAGCAGTACTTC
CAISEPPGQRYEQYF
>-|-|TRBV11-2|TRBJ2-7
TGTGCCAGCAGCTTAGCGCAGGGGTTCCCCTACGAGCAGTACTTC
CASSLAQGFPYEQYF
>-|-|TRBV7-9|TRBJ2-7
TGTGCCAGCAGCTTGCCAGAGGGGATTTATTCCTACGAGCAGTACTTC
CASSLPEGIYSYEQYF
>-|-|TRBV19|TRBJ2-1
TGTGCCACCCGATCGAGGAGGATGGGAAACTCCTACAATGAGCAGTTCTTC
CATRSRRMGNSYNEQFF
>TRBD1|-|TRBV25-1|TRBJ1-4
TGTGCCAGCAGCAGGGGGGGGCGAGGTGAAAAACTGTTTTTT
CASSRGGRGEKLFF
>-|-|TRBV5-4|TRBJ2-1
TGTGCCAGCAGCCACGACAATGAGCAGTTCTTC
CASSHDNEQFF
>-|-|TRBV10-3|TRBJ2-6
TGTGCCATAACAGATTCCCTCTCTGGGGCCAACGTCCTGACTTTC
CAITDSLSGANVLTF
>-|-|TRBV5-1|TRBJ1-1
TGCGCCAGCAGCTTGGCTCGGGGGAACACTGAAGCTTTCTTT
CASSLARGNTEAFF
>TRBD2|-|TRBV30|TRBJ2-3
TGTGCCTGGGGGACTAGCGGGGCAGATACGCAGTATTTT
CAWGTSGADTQYF
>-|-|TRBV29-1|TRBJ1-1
TGCAGCGTTGTCCCGTCGTATTACACTGAAGCTTTCTTT
CSVVPSYYTEAFF
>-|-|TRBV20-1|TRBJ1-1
TGCAGTGCAAGCCGGGACAATGAAGCTTTCTTT
CSASRDNEAFF
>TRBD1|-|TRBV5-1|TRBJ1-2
TGCGCCAGCAGCTTGGGGACAGGGAACTATGGCTACACCTTC
CASSLGTGNYGYTF
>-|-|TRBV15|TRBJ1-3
TGTGCCACCAGCAGGGGGGACATCTCCTCTGGAAACACCATATATTTT
CATSRGDISSGNTIYF
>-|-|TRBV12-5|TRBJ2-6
TGTGCTAGTGGTTTGGGGCTCTGGGGGGCTTCAGGGGCCAACGTCCTGACTTTC
CASGLGLWGASGANVLTF
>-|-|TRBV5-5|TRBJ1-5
TGTGCCAGCAGCTTGGGTGGGGCTCAAAATCAGCCCCAGCATTTT
CASSLGGAQNQPQHF
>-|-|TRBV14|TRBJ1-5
TGTGCCAGCAGCAAAGGGGTTCAGCCCCAGCATTTT
CASSKGVQPQHF
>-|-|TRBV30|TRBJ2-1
TGTGCCTGGGGTCCTGGACTTGGGACGTACAGCTCCTACAATGAGCAGTTCTTC
CAWGPGLGTYSSYNEQFF
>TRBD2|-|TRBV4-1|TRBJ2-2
TGCGCCAGCAGCGCAACTAGCGGAGACACCGGGGAGCTGTTTTTT
CASSATSGDTGELFF
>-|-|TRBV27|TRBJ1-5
TGTGCCAGCAGTTCACGACAGCAAGTAAGGGATCAGCCCCAGCATTTT
CASSSRQQVRDQPQHF
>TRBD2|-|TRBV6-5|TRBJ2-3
TGTGCCAGCAGTTACGGCCGGGACTACTCCACAGATACGCAGTATTTT
CASSYGRDYSTDTQYF
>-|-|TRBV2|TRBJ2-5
TGTGCCAGCAGTGAGATAGGGGGGGAGACCCAGTACTTC
CASSEIGGETQYF
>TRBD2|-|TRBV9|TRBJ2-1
TGTGCCAGCAGCGTACTAGCGGTCTACAATGAGCAGTTCTTC
CASSVLAVYNEQFF
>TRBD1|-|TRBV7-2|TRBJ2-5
TGTGCCAGCAGCCGACAGGGTGGGGGGACCCAGTACTTC
CASSRQGGGTQYF
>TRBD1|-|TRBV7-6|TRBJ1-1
TGTGCCAGCAGCGCCCACTTTACAGGGGGCGGGGTCACTGAAGCTTTCTTT
CASSAHFTGGGVTEAFF
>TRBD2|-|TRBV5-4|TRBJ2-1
TGTGCCAGCAGCTATCTAGCGGGGGCGCAGGCCTACAATGAGCAGTTCTTC
CASSYLAGAQAYNEQFF
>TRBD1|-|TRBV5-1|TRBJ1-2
TGCGCCAGCAGCGGGAGGGGACAGGGGGACTATGGCTACACCTTC
CASSGRGQGDYGYTF
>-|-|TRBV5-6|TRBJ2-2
TGTGCCAGCAGCTTGATCGCGAACACCGGGGAGCTGTTTTTT
CASSLIANTGELFF
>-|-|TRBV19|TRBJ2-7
TGTGCCAGTAGTATTGATGGCAGGGTTTCCGAGCAGTACTTC
CASSIDGRVSEQYF
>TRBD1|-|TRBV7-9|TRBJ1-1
TGTGCCAGCAGCTTAAGGACAGGGGGGAACACTGAAGCTTTCTTT
CASSLRTGGNTEAFF